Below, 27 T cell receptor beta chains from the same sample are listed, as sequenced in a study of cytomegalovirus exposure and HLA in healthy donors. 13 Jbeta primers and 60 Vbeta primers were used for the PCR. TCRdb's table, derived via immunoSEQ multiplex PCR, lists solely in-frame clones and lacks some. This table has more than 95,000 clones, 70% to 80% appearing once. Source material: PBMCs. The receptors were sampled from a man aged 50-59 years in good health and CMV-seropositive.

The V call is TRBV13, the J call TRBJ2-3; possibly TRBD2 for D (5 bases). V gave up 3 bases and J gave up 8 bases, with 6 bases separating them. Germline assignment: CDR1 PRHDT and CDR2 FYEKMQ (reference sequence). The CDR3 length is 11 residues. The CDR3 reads CASSLGSTQYF. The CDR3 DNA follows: TGTGCCAGCAGCTTGGGGAGTACGCAGTATTTT.

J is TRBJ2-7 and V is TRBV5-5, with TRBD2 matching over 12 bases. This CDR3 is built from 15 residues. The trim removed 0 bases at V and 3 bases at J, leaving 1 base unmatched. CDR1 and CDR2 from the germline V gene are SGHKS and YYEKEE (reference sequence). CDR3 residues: CASSLVLAGGYEQYF. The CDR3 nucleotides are TGTGCCAGCAGCTTGGTACTAGCGGGGGGCTACGAGCAGTACTTC.

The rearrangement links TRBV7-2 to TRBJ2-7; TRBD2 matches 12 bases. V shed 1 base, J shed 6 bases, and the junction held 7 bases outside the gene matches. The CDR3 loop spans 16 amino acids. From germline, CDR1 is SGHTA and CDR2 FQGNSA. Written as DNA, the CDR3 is TGTGCCAGCAGCTTAGGCCAACTAGCGGGAGGTGGCGAGCAGTACTTC. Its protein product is CASSLGQLAGGGEQYF.

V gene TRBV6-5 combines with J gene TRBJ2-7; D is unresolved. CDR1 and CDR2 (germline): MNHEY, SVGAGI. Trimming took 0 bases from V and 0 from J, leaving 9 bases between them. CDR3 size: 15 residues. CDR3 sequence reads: CASSYSRGPSYEQYF. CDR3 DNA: TGTGCCAGCAGTTACTCTCGCGGTCCCTCCTACGAGCAGTACTTC.

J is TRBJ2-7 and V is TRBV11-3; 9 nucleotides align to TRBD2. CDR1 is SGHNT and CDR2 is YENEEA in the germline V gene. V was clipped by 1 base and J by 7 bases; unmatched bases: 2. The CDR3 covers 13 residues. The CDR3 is CASSLALAGEQYF. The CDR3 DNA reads TGTGCCAGCAGCTTAGCACTAGCGGGTGAGCAGTACTTC.

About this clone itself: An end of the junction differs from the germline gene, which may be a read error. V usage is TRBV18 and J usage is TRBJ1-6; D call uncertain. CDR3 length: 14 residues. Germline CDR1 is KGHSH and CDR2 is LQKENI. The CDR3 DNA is TGTGCCAGCTCCCCACGGGAGAAGGATTCACCCCTCCACTTT. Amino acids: CASSPREKDSPLHF.

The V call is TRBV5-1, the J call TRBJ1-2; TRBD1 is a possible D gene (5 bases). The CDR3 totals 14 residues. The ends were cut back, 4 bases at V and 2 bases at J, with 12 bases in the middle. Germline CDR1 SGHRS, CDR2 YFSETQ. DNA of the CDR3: TGCGCCAGCAGCCCCGGGGGGGAGAACTATGGCTACACCTTC. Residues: CASSPGGENYGYTF.

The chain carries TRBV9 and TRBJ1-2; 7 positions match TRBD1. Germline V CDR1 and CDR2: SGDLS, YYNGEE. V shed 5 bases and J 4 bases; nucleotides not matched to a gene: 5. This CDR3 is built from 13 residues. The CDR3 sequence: CASRTQGTYGYTF. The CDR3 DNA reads TGTGCCAGCAGAACACAGGGGACCTATGGCTACACCTTC. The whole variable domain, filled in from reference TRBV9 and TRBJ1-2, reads DSGVTQTPKHLITATGQRVTLRCSPRSGDLSVYWYQQSLDQGLQFLIQYYNGEERAKGNILERFSAQQFPDLHSELNLSSLELGDSALYFCASRTQGTYGYTFGSGTRLTVV.

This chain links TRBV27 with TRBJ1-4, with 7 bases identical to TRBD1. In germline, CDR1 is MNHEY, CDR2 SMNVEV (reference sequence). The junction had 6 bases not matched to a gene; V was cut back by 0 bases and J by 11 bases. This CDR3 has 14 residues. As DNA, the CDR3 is TGTGCCAGCAGTTTATCGGACAGGCCTGGGAAACTGTTTTTT. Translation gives CASSLSDRPGKLFF.

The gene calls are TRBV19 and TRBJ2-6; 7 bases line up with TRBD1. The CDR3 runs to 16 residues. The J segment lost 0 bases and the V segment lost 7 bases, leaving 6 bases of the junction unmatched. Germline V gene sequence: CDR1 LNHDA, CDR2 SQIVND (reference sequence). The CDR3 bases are TGTGCCAGTACGCCGACAGGGATCTCTGGGGCCAACGTCCTGACTTTC. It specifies CASTPTGISGANVLTF.

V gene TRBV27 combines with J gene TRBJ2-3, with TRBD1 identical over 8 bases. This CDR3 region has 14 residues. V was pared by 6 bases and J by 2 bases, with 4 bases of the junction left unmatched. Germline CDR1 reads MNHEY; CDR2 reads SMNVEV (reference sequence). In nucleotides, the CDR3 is TGTGCCAGCAGGGAGGACAGGGCCACAGATACGCAGTATTTT. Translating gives CASREDRATDTQYF.

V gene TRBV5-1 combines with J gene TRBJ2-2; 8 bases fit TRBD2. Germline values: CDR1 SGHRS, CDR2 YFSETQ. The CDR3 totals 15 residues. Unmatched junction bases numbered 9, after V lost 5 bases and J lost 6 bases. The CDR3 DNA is TGCGCCAGCAGTCGGGGGGGCCCCGATCCCGGGGAGCTGTTTTTT. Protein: CASSRGGPDPGELFF.

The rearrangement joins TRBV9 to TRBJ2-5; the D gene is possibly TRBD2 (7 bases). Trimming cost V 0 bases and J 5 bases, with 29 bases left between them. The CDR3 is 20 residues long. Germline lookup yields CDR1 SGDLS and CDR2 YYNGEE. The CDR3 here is CASSVGAGTWGGPRGETQYF. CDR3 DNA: TGTGCCAGCAGCGTAGGAGCGGGAACCTGGGGGGGGCCCAGAGGGGAGACCCAGTACTTC.

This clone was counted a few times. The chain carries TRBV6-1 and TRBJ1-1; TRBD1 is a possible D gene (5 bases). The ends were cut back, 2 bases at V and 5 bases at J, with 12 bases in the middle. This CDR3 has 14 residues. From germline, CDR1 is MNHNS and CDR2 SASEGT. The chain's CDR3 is CASSEQGWGTEAFF. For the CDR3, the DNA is TGTGCCAGCAGTGAACAGGGTTGGGGTACTGAAGCTTTCTTT.

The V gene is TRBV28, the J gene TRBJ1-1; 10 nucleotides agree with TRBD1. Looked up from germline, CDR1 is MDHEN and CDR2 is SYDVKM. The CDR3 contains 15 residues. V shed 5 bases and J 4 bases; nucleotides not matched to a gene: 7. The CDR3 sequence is CASSQPGTGVTEAFF. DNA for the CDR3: TGTGCCAGCAGTCAACCCGGGACAGGGGTCACTGAAGCTTTCTTT. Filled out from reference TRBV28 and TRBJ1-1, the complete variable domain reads DVKVTQSSRYLVKRTGEKVFLECVQDMDHENMFWYRQDPGLGLRLIYFSYDVKMKEKGDIPEGYSVSREKKERFSLILESASTNQTSMYLCASSQPGTGVTEAFFGQGTRLTVV.

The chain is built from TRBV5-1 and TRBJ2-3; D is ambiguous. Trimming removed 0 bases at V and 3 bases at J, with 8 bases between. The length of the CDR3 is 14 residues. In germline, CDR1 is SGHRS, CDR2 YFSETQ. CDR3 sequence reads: CASSLVAETDTQYF. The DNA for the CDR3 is TGCGCCAGCAGCTTGGTAGCTGAGACAGATACGCAGTATTTT.

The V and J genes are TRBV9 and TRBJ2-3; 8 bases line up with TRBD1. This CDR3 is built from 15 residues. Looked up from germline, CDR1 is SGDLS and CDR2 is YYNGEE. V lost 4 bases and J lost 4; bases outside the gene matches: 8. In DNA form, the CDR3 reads TGTGCCAGCAGCCTCTCCGGGACAGGAGCAGATACGCAGTATTTT. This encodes CASSLSGTGADTQYF.

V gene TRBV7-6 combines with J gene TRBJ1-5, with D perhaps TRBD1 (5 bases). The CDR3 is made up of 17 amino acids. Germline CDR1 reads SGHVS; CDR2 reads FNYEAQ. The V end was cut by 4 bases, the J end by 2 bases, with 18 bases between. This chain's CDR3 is CASSSGRGPFRNQPQHF. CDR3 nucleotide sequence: TGTGCCAGCAGCTCAGGGCGGGGACCCTTTCGCAATCAGCCCCAGCATTTT. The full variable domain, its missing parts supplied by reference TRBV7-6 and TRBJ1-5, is GAGVSQSPRYKVTKRGQDVALRCDPISGHVSLYWYRQALGQGPEFLTYFNYEAQQDKSGLPNDRFSAERPEGSISTLTIQRTEQRDSAMYRCASSSGRGPFRNQPQHFGDGTRLSIL.

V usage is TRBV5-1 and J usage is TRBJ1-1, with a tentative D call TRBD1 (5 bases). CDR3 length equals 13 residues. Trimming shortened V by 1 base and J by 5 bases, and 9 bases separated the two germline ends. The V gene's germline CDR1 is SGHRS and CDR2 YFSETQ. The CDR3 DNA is TGCGCCAGCAGCTTGTCGGGGGGAACTGAAGCTTTCTTT. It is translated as CASSLSGGTEAFF.

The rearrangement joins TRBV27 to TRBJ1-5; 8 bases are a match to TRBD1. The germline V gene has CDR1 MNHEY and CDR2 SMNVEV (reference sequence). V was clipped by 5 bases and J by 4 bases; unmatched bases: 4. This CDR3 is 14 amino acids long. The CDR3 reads CASSPRQGNQPQHF. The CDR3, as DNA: TGTGCCAGCAGTCCTAGACAGGGGAATCAGCCCCAGCATTTT.

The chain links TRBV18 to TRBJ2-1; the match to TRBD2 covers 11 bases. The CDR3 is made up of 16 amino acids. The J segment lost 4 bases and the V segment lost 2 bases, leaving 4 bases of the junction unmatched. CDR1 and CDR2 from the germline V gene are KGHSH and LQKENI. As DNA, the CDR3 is TGTGCCAGCTCACCAACACTAGCGGGGGTATACAATGAGCAGTTCTTC. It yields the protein CASSPTLAGVYNEQFF.

In DNA, the CDR3 is TGCGCCAGCAGCCAAGGCTTGCTGGCTAAGCGTTTGAACACTGAAGCTTTCTTT. Translating it yields CASSQGLLAKRLNTEAFF. The rearrangement uses TRBV4-1 and TRBJ1-1, with D unclear. CDR3 length equals 18 residues. The germline CDR1 and CDR2 sequences are MGHRA and YSYEKL. Trimming shortened V by 1 base and J by 0 bases, and 18 bases separated the two germline ends.

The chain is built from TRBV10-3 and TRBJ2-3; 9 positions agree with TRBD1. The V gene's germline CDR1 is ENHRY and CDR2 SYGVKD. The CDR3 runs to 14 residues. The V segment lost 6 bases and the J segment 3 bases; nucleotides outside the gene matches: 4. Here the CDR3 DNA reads TGTGCCATCAGCCCGGGACAGGGAACAGATACGCAGTATTTT. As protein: CAISPGQGTDTQYF.

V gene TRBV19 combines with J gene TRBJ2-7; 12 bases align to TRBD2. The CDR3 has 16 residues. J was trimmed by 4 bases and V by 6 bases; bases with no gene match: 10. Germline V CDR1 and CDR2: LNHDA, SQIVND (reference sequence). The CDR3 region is CASSAGTSGLWYEQYF. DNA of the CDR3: TGTGCCAGTAGCGCCGGGACTAGCGGGCTATGGTACGAGCAGTACTTC. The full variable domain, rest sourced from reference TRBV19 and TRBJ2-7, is DGGITQSPKYLFRKEGQNVTLSCEQNLNHDAMYWYRQDPGQGLRLIYYSQIVNDFQKGDIAEGYSVSREKKESFPLTVTSAQKNPTAFYLCASSAGTSGLWYEQYFGPGTRLTVT.

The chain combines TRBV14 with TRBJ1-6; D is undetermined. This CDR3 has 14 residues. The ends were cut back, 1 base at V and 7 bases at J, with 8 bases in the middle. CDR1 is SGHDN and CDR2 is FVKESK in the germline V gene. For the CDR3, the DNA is TGTGCCAGCAGCCAAGGGCCTCCCAATTCACCCCTCCACTTT. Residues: CASSQGPPNSPLHF.

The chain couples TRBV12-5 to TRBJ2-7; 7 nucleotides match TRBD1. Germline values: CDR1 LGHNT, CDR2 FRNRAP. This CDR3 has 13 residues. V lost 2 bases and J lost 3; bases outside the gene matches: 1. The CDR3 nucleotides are TGTGCTAGTGGTTTGTCAGGGGGCTACGAGCAGTACTTC. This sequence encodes CASGLSGGYEQYF.

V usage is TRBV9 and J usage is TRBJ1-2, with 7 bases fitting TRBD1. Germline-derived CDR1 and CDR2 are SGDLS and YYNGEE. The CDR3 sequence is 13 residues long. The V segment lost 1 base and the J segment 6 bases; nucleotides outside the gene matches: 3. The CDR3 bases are TGTGCCAGCAGCGTAACAGGGGCGAATGGCTACACCTTC. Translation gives CASSVTGANGYTF.